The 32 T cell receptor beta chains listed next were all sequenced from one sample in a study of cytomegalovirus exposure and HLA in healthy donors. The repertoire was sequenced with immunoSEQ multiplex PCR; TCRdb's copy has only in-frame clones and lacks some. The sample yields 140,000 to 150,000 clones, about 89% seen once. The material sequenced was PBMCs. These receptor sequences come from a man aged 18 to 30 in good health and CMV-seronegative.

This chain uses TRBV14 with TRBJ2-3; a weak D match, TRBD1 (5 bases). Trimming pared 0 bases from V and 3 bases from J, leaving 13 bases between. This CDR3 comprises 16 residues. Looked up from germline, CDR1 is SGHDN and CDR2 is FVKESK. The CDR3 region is CASSQESQGRTDTQYF. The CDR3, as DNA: TGTGCCAGCAGCCAAGAGAGTCAGGGTCGGACAGATACGCAGTATTTT.

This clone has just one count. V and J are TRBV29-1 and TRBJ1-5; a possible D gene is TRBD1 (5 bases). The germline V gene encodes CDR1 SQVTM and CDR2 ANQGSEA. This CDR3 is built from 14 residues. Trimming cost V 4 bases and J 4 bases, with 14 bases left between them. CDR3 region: CSVAVAGRNQPQHF. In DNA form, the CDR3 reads TGCAGCGTTGCGGTGGCAGGGCGGAATCAGCCCCAGCATTTT. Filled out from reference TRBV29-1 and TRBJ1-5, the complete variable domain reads SAVISQKPSRDICQRGTSLTIQCQVDSQVTMMFWYRQQPGQSLTLIATANQGSEATYESGFVIDKFPISRPNLTFSTLTVSNMSPEDSSIYLCSVAVAGRNQPQHFGDGTRLSIL.

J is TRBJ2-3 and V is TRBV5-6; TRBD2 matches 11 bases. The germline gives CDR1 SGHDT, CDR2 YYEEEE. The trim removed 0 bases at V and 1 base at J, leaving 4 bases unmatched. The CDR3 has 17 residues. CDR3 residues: CASSLGLAGRGTDTQYF. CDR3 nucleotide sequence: TGTGCCAGCAGCTTGGGACTAGCGGGAAGAGGCACAGATACGCAGTATTTT.

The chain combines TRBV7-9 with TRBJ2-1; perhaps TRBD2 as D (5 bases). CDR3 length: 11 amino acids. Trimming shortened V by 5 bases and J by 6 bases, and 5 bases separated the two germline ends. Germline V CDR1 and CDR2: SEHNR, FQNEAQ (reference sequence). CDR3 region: CASSRGNEQFF. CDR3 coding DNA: TGTGCCAGCAGCCGGGGCAATGAGCAGTTCTTC.

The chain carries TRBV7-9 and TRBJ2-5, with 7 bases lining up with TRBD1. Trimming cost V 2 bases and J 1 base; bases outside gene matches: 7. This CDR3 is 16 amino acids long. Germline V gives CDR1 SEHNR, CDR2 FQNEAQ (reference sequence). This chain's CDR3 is CASSLPWGQIQETQYF. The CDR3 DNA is TGTGCCAGCAGCTTACCATGGGGACAGATCCAAGAGACCCAGTACTTC.

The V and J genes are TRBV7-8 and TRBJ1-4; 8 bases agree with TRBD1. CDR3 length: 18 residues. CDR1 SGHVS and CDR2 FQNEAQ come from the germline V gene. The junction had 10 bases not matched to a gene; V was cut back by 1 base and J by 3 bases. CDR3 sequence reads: CASSLGQTGAPANEKLFF. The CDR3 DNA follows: TGTGCCAGCAGCTTAGGCCAGACAGGGGCGCCGGCTAATGAAAAACTGTTTTTT.

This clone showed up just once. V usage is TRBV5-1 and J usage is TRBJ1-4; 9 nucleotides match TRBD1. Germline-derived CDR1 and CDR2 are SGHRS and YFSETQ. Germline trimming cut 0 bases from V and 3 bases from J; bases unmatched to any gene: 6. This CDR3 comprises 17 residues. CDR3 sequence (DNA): TGCGCCAGCAGCTTGGACCTGACAGGGGGGGCTAATGAAAAACTGTTTTTT. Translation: CASSLDLTGGANEKLFF.

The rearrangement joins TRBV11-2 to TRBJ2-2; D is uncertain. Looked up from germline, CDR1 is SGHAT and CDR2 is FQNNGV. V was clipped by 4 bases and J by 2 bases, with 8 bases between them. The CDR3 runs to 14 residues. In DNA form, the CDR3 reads TGTGCCAGCAGCTCCGACTTTAACACCGGGGAGCTGTTTTTT. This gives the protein CASSSDFNTGELFF.

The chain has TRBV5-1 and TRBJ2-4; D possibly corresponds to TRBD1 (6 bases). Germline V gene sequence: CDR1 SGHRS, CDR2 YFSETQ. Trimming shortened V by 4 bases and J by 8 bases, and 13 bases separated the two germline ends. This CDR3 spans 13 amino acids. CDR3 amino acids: CASSRDNSDIQYF. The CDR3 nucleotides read TGCGCCAGCAGCCGGGACAATTCAGACATTCAGTACTTC.

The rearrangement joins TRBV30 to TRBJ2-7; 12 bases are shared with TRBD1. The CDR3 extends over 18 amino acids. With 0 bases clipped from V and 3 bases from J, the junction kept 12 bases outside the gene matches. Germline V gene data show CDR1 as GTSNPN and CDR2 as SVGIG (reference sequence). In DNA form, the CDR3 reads TGTGCCTGGAGTGTAAGTGGGCTCGGGACAGGGGGCGTCTACGAGCAGTACTTC. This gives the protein CAWSVSGLGTGGVYEQYF.

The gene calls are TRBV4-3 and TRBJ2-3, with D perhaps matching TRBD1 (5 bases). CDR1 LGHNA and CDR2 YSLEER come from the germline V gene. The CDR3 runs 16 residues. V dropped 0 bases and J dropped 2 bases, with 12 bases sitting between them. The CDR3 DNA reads TGCGCCAGCAGCCAAGAAGCAGGGTGGTTCACAGATACGCAGTATTTT. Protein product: CASSQEAGWFTDTQYF.

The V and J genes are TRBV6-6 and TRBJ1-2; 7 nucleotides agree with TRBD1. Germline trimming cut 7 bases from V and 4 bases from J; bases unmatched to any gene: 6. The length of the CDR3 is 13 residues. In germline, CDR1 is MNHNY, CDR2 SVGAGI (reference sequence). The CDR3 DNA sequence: TGTGCCAGCACCGAACAGGGGTTCTATGGCTACACCTTC. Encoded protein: CASTEQGFYGYTF.

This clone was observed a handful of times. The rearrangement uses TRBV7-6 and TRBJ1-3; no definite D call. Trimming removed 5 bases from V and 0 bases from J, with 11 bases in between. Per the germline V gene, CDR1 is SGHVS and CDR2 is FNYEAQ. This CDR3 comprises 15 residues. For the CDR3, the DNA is TGTGCCAGCAGCCGAGGGCCGAGCTCTGGAAACACCATATATTTT. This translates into CASSRGPSSGNTIYF.

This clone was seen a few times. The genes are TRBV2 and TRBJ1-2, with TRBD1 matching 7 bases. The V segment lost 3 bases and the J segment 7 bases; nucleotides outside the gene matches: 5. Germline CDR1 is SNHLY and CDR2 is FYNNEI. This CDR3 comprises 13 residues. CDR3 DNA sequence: TGTGCCAGCAGTGACCGGACAGGTGGTGGCTACACCTTC. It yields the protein CASSDRTGGGYTF.

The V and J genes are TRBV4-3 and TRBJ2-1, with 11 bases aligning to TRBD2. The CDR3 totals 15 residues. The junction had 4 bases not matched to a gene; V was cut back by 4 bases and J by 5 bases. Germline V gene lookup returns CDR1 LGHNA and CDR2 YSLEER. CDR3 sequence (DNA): TGCGCCAGCAGCCCTAGCGGGAGGACACACAATGAGCAGTTCTTC. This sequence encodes CASSPSGRTHNEQFF.

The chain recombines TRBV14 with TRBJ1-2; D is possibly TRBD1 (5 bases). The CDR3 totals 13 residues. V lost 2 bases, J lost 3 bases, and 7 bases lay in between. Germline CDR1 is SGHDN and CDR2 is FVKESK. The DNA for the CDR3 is TGTGCCAGCAGCCAAACCAGGGACTATGGCTACACCTTC. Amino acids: CASSQTRDYGYTF.

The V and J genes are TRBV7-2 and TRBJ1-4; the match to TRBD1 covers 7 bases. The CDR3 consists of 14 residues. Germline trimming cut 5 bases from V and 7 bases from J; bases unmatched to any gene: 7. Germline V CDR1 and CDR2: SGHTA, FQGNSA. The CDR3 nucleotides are TGTGCCAGCAGCCCGGCCAGGGGGTCTGAAAAACTGTTTTTT. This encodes CASSPARGSEKLFF.

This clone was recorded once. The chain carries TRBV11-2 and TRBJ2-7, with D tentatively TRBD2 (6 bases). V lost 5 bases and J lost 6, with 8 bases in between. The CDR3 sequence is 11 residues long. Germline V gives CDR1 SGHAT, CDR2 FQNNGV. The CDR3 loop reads CASSRLGEQYV. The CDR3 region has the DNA TGTGCCAGCAGCAGACTAGGCGAGCAGTACGTC.

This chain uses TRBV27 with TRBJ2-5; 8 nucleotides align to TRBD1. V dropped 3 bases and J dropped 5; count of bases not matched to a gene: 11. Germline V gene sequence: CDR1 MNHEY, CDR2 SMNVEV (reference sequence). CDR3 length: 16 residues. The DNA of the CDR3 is TGTGCCAGCAGTTTTCGCCGGACAGGGATAATGGAGACCCAGTACTTC. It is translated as CASSFRRTGIMETQYF.

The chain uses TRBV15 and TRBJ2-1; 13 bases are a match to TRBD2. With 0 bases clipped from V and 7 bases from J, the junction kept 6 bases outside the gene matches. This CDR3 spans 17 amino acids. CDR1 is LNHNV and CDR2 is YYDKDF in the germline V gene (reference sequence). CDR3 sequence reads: CATSRDVGLAGPNEQFF. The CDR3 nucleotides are TGTGCCACCAGCAGAGATGTGGGACTAGCGGGACCTAATGAGCAGTTCTTC.

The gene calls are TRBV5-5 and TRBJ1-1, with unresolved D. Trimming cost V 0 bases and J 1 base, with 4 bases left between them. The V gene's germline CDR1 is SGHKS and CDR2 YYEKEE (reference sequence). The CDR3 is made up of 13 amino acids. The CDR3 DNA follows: TGTGCCAGCAGCTTGGCCCAGAACACTGAAGCTTTCTTT. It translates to CASSLAQNTEAFF.

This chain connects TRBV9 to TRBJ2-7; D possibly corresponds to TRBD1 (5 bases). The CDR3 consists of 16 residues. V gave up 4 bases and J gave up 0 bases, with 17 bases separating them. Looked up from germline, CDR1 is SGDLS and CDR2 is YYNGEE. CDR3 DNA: TGTGCCAGCAGCATGGTAACAGGCATGAGCTCCTACGAGCAGTACGTC. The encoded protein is CASSMVTGMSSYEQYV.

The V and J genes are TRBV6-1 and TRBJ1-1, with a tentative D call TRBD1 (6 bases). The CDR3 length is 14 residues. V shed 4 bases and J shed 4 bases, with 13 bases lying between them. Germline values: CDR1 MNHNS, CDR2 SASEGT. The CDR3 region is CASSGEGVSTEAFF. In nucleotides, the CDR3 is TGTGCCAGCAGTGGGGAGGGGGTTAGCACTGAAGCTTTCTTT.

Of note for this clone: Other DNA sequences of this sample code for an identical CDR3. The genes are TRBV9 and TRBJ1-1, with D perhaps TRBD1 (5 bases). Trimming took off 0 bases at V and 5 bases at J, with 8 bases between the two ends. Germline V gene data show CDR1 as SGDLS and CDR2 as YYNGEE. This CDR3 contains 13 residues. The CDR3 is CASSVGGRTEAFF. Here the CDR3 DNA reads TGTGCCAGCAGCGTAGGGGGGAGGACTGAAGCTTTCTTT.

The CDR3 region has the DNA TGCGCCAGCAGCCAAGACGGCGGGAGGCTCACCGGGGAGCTGTTTTTT. It codes for CASSQDGGRLTGELFF. The V and J genes are TRBV4-3 and TRBJ2-2; 8 bases line up with TRBD2. The CDR3 sequence is 16 residues long. J lost 4 bases, V lost 0 bases, and 4 bases had no gene match. Germline CDR1 and CDR2: LGHNA and YSLEER.

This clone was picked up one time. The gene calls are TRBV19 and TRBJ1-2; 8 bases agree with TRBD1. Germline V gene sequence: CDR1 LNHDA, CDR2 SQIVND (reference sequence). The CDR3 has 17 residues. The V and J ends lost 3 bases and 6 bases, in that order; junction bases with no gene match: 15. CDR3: CASSIDPRTGLRDGYTF. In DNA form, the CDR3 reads TGTGCCAGTAGTATCGACCCCAGGACAGGGTTAAGGGATGGCTACACCTTC.

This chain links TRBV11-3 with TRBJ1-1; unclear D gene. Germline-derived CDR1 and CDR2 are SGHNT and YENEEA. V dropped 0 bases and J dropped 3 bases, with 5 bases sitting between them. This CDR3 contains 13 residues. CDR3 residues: CASSLDRDTEAFF. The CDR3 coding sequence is TGTGCCAGCAGCTTAGATCGGGACACTGAAGCTTTCTTT.

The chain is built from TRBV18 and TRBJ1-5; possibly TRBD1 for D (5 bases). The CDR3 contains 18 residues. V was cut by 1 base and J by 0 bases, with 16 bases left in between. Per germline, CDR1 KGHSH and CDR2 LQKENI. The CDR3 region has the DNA TGTGCCAGCTCACCACTTCCTACAGGACCCTATAGCAATCAGCCCCAGCATTTT. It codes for CASSPLPTGPYSNQPQHF.

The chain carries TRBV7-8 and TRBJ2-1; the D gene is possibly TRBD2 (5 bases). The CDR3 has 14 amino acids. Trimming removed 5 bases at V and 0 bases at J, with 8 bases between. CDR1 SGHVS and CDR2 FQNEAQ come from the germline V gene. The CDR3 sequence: CASSRLASYNEQFF. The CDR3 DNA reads TGTGCCAGCAGCAGGCTAGCCTCCTACAATGAGCAGTTCTTC.

The CDR3 DNA is TGTGCCAGCAGCCCGGGGGACAGGAACACCGGGGAGCTGTTTTTT. Translation: CASSPGDRNTGELFF. The V call is TRBV9, the J call TRBJ2-2; a weak D match, TRBD1 (7 bases). Germline V CDR1 and CDR2: SGDLS, YYNGEE. Trimming shortened V by 4 bases and J by 1 base, and 11 bases separated the two germline ends. The CDR3 runs 15 residues. Supplemented by reference TRBV9 and TRBJ2-2, the full variable domain reads DSGVTQTPKHLITATGQRVTLRCSPRSGDLSVYWYQQSLDQGLQFLIQYYNGEERAKGNILERFSAQQFPDLHSELNLSSLELGDSALYFCASSPGDRNTGELFFGEGSRLTVL.

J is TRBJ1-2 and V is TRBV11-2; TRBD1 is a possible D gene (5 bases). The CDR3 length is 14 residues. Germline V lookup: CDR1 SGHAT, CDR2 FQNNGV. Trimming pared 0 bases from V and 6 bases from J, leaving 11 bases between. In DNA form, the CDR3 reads TGTGCCAGCAGCTTAGACCGGCAGGGTGATGGCTACACCTTC. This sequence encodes CASSLDRQGDGYTF.

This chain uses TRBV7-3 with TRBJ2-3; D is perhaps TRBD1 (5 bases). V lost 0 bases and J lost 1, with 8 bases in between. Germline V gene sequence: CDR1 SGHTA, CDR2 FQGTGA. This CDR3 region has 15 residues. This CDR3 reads CASSLTGVGTDTQYF. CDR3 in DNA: TGTGCCAGCAGCTTAACAGGGGTGGGCACAGATACGCAGTATTTT.